A selection of T cell receptor beta chains follows, all from one sample in a study of cytomegalovirus exposure and HLA in healthy donors. Using immunoSEQ multiplex PCR, the repertoire was profiled, and TCRdb retains in-frame clones only, with some absent. This sample has about 89,000 clones, with about 75% found just once. The source material was PBMCs. The receptor set was obtained from a man younger than 40 in good health and CMV-seropositive. Each CDR3 is given with its conserved first and last residue. The D gene is left open where the match is weak. Only some rows state a clone size, as once, few, many or a class for expanded clones.

j_call	d_call	clone_size	v_call	cdr3_nt	cdr3_aa
TRBJ2-1	.	.	TRBV7-9	TGTTCCAGCAGCCGCAATGGCGGGGAGGTGGAGCAGTTCTTC	CSSSRNGGEVEQFF
TRBJ1-1	.	.	TRBV7-3	TGTGCCAGCAGCTTAACGTTAACGGGGACTGAAGTCGAAGCTTTCTTT	CASSLTLTGTEVEAFF
TRBJ2-7	.	.	TRBV5-8	TGTGCCAGCAGCCTAAGCTCCTACGAGCAGTACTTC	CASSLSSYEQYF
TRBJ1-6	TRBD1	.	TRBV6-5	TGTGCCAGCAGGGGGGAGACAGGGGATTCACCCCTCCACTTT	CASRGETGDSPLHF
TRBJ2-7	TRBD1	.	TRBV19	TGTGCCAGTCGCCAAGACAGGGATCCCTACGAGCAGTACTTC	CASRQDRDPYEQYF
TRBJ2-1	.	.	TRBV19	TGTGCCAGTAGCACTAGCTCCTACAATGAGCAGTTCTTC	CASSTSSYNEQFF
TRBJ2-1	TRBD2	.	TRBV7-9	TGTGCCAGCAGCCCGCTCGGGAGGAGCGACAATGAGCAGTTCTTC	CASSPLGRSDNEQFF
TRBJ1-6	.	.	TRBV4-2	TGTGCCAGCAGCCAAGAATCCAGGGTTGGGAATTCACCCCTCCACTTT	CASSQESRVGNSPLHF
TRBJ1-6	.	.	TRBV5-6	TGTGCCAGCAGCACCGGGGTTAGGCTCGGTGGATCACCCCTCCACTTT	CASSTGVRLGGSPLHF
TRBJ2-7	TRBD2	.	TRBV7-2	TGTGCCAGCAGCTTTGGACGGGGGGACTACGAGCAGTACTTC	CASSFGRGDYEQYF
TRBJ2-7	TRBD2	few	TRBV4-1	TGCGCCAGCAGCCAAGTTCTCGGCGGGGGGCTGACGTACGAGCAGTACTTC	CASSQVLGGGLTYEQYF
TRBJ1-6	.	.	TRBV14	TGTGCCAGCAGCCACGAATTACTATCTAATTCACCCCTCCACTTT	CASSHELLSNSPLHF
TRBJ2-1	.	.	TRBV4-1	TGCGCCAGCAGCCAAGACCGGGCCGGGACTCGGCCCCATGAGCAGTTCTTC	CASSQDRAGTRPHEQFF
TRBJ2-1	.	.	TRBV5-4	TGTGCCAGCAGCTGGCAGGTCCTAGCCCATGAGCAGTTCTTC	CASSWQVLAHEQFF
TRBJ1-6	TRBD1	.	TRBV6-1	TGTGCCAGCTGCGGTGGACAGGGAGGTAATTCACCCCTCCACTTT	CASCGGQGGNSPLHF
TRBJ1-2	.	.	TRBV5-1	TGCGCCAGCAGCTTGGAGGGGGATGGCTACACCTTC	CASSLEGDGYTF
TRBJ2-2	.	.	TRBV5-1	TGCGCCAGCAGCTTGGGATGGAGTTCGAACACCGGGGAGCTGTTTTTT	CASSLGWSSNTGELFF
TRBJ2-7	.	.	TRBV5-1	TGCGCCAGCAGCTTGACAATGGGAAGGGGTCTCTACGAGCAGTACTTC	CASSLTMGRGLYEQYF
TRBJ2-1	TRBD1	.	TRBV5-1	TGCGCCAGCAGCTTCGGGACAGGGGGTTTGAATGAGCAGTTCTTC	CASSFGTGGLNEQFF
TRBJ1-4	TRBD1	.	TRBV5-1	TGCGCCAGCAGCCTTCACAGGGGTGAACTGTTTTTT	CASSLHRGELFF
TRBJ1-1	.	.	TRBV28	TGTGCCAGCAGCTCTAACACTGAAGCTTTCTTT	CASSSNTEAFF
TRBJ2-5	TRBD1	.	TRBV5-8	TGTGCCAGCAGCTTCTTTGAGGGGGCAAGAGAGACCCAGTACTTC	CASSFFEGARETQYF
TRBJ2-3	TRBD2	.	TRBV19	TGTGCCAGTAGTATAGCGTTCGGCGCTAGCGGGGACACAGATACGCAGTATTTT	CASSIAFGASGDTDTQYF
TRBJ1-2	.	.	TRBV7-6	TGTGCCAGCAGCGCCGACTATGTCCTGGGTTATGGCTACACCTTC	CASSADYVLGYGYTF
TRBJ2-1	.	.	TRBV5-1	TGCGCCAGCAGCTTACGTCACCCCAGCTCCTACAATGAGCAGTTCTTC	CASSLRHPSSYNEQFF
TRBJ2-2	TRBD1	.	TRBV6-6	TGTGCCAGCAGTTCCGGACAGGGTTGGGGCGGGGAGCTGTTTTTT	CASSSGQGWGGELFF
TRBJ2-7	TRBD1	.	TRBV6-5	TGTGCCAGCAGTTACTCCACAGGACAGGGCGAGCAGTACTTC	CASSYSTGQGEQYF
TRBJ2-7	.	once	TRBV30	TGTGCCTGGAGTGTACGGATCAGGGGATTCTCCGAGCAGTACTTC	CAWSVRIRGFSEQYF
TRBJ2-3	.	.	TRBV27	TGTGCCAGCAGTTTTACCAGAGTTAAGGGGGCGCAGTATTTT	CASSFTRVKGAQYF
TRBJ2-7	.	few	TRBV4-3	TGCGCCAGCAGCCAAGATGCGGGTCCCTACTCCTACGAGCAGTACTTC	CASSQDAGPYSYEQYF
TRBJ1-6	.	.	TRBV11-2	TGTGCCAGCAGCGTACAGAACTCCTATAATTCACCCCTCCACTTT	CASSVQNSYNSPLHF
TRBJ2-7	TRBD1	.	TRBV19	TGTGCCAGTAGTTTCAGGGGGTATGGCTACGAGCAGTACTTC	CASSFRGYGYEQYF
TRBJ2-3	TRBD1	few	TRBV25-1	TGTGCCAGACCGGGACAGGGGGCGAGGGCCGTAGATACGCAGTATTTT	CARPGQGARAVDTQYF
TRBJ2-3	TRBD2	once	TRBV4-1	TGCGCCAGCAGCCAAGCTAAGTTCGGACTAGCGGGGGGGCGGGTCACAGATACGCAGTATTTT	CASSQAKFGLAGGRVTDTQYF
TRBJ2-7	TRBD1	.	TRBV5-1	TGCGCCAGCAGCAACCGACAGGGGTTATACGAGCAGTACTTC	CASSNRQGLYEQYF
TRBJ2-3	TRBD1	.	TRBV15	TGTGCCACCAGCAGTACTAGGGGGCAAGGCACAGATACGCAGTATTTT	CATSSTRGQGTDTQYF
TRBJ1-3	.	few	TRBV19	TGTGCCAGTAAACTCTCTGGAAACACCATATATTTT	CASKLSGNTIYF
TRBJ1-2	.	.	TRBV2	TGTGCCAGCCTGGGGGGGGCCTATGGCTACACCTTC	CASLGGAYGYTF
TRBJ2-1	TRBD1	once	TRBV6-1	TGTGCCAGCAGTGTCCTTGACAGGGGGCCGAATGAGCAGTTCTTC	CASSVLDRGPNEQFF
TRBJ2-6	.	once	TRBV9	TGTGCCAGCAGAAGCACTGGGGCCAACGTCCTGACTTTC	CASRSTGANVLTF
TRBJ2-7	TRBD2	.	TRBV14	TGTGCCAGCAGCCAGATAGCGGGGGGGCCTTTCGAGCAGTACTTC	CASSQIAGGPFEQYF
TRBJ2-2	TRBD2	few	TRBV5-1	TGCGCCAGCAGCTTGGCCCTCGGCGGGGGTTTTACCGGGGAGCTGTTTTTT	CASSLALGGGFTGELFF